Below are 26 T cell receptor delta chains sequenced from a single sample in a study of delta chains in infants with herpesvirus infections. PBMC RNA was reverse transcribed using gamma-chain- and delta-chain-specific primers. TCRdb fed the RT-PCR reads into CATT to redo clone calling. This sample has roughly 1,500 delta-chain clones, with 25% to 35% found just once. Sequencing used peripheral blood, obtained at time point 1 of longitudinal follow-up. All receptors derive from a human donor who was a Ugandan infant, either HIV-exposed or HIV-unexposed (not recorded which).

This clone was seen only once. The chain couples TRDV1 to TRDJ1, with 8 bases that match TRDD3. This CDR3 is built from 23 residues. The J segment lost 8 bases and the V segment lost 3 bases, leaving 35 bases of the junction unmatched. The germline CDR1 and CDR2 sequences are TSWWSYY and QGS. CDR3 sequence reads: CALGEAPPSLFSCYWGACEKLIF. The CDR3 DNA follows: TGTGCTCTTGGGGAGGCCCCGCCTTCCCTCTTTTCATGTTACTGGGGGGCCTGCGAGAAACTCATCTTT.

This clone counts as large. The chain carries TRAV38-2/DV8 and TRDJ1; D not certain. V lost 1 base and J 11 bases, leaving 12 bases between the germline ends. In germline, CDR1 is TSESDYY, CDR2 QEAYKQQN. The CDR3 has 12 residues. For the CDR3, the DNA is TGTGCTTATAGGAGCCCCCTCTGCTGGCTCATCTTT. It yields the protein CAYRSPLCWLIF.

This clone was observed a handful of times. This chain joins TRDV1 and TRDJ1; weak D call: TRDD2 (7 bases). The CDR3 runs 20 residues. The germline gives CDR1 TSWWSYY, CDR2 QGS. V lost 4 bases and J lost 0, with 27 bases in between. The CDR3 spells CALGGAFLPGVYLDTDKLIF. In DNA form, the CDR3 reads TGTGCTCTTGGGGGAGCTTTCCTTCCTGGGGTGTACTTAGACACCGATAAACTCATCTTT.

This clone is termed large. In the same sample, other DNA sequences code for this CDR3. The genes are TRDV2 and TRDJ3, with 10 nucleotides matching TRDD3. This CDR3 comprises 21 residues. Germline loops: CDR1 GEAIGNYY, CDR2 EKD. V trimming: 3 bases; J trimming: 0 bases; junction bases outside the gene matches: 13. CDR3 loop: CACDSILTGGWSSWDTRQMFF. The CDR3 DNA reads TGTGCCTGTGACTCAATACTTACTGGGGGATGGAGCTCCTGGGACACCCGACAGATGTTTTTC.

CDR3 loop: CALGELRPTTGGYGTDKLIF. CDR3 coding DNA: TGTGCTCTTGGGGAATTGAGACCCACTACGGGGGGATACGGTACCGATAAACTCATCTTT. The genes are TRDV1 and TRDJ1, with 10 bases aligning to TRDD3. After removal of 2 bases from V and 2 bases from J, the junction contained 17 bases not matched to a gene. Germline CDR1 and CDR2: TSWWSYY and QGS. This CDR3 comprises 20 residues.

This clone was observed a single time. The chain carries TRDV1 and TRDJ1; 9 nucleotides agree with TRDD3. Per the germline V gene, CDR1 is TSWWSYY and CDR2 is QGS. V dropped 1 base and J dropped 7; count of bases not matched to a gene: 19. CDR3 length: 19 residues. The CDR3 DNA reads TGTGCTCTTGGGGAACCTCGGCCCAGGCCTGGGGGATCCCCTGTTAAACTCATCTTT. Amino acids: CALGEPRPRPGGSPVKLIF.

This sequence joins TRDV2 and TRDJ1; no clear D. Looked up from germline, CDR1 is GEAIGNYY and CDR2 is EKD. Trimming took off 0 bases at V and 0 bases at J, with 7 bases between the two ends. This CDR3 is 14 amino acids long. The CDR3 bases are TGTGCCTGTGACACCCGGATTCACACCGATAAACTCATCTTT. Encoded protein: CACDTRIHTDKLIF.

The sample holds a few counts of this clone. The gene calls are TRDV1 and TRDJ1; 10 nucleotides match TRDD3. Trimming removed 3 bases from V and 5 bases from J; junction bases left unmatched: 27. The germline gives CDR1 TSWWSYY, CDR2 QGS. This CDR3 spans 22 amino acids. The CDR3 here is CALGDRPLLLRWWGIPLDKLIF. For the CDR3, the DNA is TGTGCTCTTGGGGACCGACCCCTTCTCTTGCGTTGGTGGGGGATACCTCTAGATAAACTCATCTTT.

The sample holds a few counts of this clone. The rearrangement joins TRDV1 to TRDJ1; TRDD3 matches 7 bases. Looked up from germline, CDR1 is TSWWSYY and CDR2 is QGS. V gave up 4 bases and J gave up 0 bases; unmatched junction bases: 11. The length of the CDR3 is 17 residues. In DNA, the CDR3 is TGTGCTCTTGGGGCTAAGAATCGGGGGATGTACACCGATAAACTCATCTTT. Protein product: CALGAKNRGMYTDKLIF.

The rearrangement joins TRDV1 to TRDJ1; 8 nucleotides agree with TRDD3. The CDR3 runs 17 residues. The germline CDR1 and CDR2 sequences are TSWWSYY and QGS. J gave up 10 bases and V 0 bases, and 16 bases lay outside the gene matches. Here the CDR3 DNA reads TGTGCTCTTGGGGAACTAGTGCCCTTACTGGGGATACCTCCACTCATCTTT. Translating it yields CALGELVPLLGIPPLIF.

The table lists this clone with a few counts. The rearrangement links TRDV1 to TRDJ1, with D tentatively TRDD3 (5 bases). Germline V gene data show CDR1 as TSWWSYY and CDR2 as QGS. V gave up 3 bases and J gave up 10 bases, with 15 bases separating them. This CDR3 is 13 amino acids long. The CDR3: CALGDDYWTGLIF. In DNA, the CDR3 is TGTGCTCTTGGGGACGACTACTGGACGGGACTCATCTTT.

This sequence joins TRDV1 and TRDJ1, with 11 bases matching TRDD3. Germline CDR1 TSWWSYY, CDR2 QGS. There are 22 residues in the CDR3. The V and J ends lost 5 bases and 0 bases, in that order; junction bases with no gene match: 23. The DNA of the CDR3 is TGTGCTCTTGGGATTCTACAAGTGGGGGATACGCCCGGGAGGGTGTACACCGATAAACTCATCTTT. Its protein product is CALGILQVGDTPGRVYTDKLIF.

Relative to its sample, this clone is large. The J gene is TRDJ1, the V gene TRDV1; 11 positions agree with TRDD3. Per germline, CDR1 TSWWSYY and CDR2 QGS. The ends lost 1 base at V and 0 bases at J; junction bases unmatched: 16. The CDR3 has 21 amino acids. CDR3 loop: CALGEPPLQSAGGYNTDKLIF. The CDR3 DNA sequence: TGTGCTCTTGGGGAACCTCCCCTACAGTCGGCTGGGGGATACAACACCGATAAACTCATCTTT.

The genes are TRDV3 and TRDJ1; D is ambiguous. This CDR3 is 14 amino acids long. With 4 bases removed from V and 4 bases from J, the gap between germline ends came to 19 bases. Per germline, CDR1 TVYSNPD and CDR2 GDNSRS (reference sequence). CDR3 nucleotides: TGTGCCTGTGGCCACAAACTGACAGGCGATAAACTCATCTTT. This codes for CACGHKLTGDKLIF.

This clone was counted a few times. DNA of the CDR3: TGTGCTCTTGGGGAACTAGGACTGTACACCGATAAACTCATCTTT. Translated, it gives CALGELGLYTDKLIF. The chain couples TRDV1 to TRDJ1; D uncertain. Germline loops: CDR1 TSWWSYY, CDR2 QGS. V was pared by 0 bases and J by 0 bases, with 8 bases between. CDR3 length: 15 residues.

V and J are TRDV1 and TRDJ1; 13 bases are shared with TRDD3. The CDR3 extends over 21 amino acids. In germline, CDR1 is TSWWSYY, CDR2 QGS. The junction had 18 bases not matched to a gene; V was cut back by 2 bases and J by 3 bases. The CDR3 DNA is TGTGCTCTTGGGGAATGGGGCCCCCTAAACTGGGGGATACGAGCGGCCGATAAACTCATCTTT. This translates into CALGEWGPLNWGIRAADKLIF.

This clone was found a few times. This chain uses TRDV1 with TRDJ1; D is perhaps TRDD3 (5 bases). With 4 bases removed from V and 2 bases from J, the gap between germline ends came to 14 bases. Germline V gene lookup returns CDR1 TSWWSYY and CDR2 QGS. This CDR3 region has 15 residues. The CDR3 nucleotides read TGTGCTCTTGGGGGGCCGGGGGTCCGTACCGATAAACTCATCTTT. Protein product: CALGGPGVRTDKLIF.

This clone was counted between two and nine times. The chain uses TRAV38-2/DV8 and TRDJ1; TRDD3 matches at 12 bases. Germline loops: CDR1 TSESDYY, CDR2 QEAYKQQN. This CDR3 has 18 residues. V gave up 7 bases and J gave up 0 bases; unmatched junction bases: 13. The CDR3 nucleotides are TGTGCTTATGCCGACTGGGGGATACATTCCTTGTACACCGATAAACTCATCTTT. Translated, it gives CAYADWGIHSLYTDKLIF.

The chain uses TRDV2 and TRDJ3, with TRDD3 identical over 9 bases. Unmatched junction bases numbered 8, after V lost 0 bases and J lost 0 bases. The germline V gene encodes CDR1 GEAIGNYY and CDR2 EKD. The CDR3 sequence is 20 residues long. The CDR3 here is CACDTGKLGDRSWDTRQMFF. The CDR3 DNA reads TGTGCCTGTGACACCGGGAAACTGGGGGACCGCTCCTGGGACACCCGACAGATGTTTTTC.

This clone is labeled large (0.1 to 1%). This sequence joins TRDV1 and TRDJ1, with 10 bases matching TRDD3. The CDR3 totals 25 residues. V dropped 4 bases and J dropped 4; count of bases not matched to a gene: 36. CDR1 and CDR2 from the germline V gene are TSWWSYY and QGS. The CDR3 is CALGARPFLFILLGDPTGPFDKLIF. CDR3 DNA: TGTGCTCTTGGGGCAAGACCCTTCCTCTTCATATTACTGGGGGATCCCACCGGGCCTTTCGATAAACTCATCTTT.

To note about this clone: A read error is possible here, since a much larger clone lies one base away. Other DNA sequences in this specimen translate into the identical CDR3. The CDR3 nucleotides read TGTGCTCTTGGGGAACTTCCAGAGGATACGAGCAGGGGCACTGATAAACTCATCTTT. Encoded protein: CALGELPEDTSRGTDKLIF. V and J are TRDV1 and TRDJ1, with 7 bases fitting TRDD3. This CDR3 contains 19 residues. V lost 0 bases to trimming and J lost 5 bases; unmatched junction nucleotides: 18. Germline V gene sequence: CDR1 TSWWSYY, CDR2 QGS.

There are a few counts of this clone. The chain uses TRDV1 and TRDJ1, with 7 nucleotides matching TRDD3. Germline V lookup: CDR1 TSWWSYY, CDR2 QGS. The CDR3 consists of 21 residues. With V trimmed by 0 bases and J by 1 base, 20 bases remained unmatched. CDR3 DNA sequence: TGTGCTCTTGGGGAACTAGGACGAAACTGGGGAGTTGGGGGCACCACCGATAAACTCATCTTT. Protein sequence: CALGELGRNWGVGGTTDKLIF.

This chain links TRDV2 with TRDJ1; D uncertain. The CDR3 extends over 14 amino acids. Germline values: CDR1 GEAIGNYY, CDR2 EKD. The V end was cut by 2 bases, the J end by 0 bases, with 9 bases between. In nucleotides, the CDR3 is TGTGCCTGTGACAGGTCCCTTTACACCGATAAACTCATCTTT. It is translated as CACDRSLYTDKLIF.

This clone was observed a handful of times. The CDR3 DNA reads as TGTGCTCTTGGGGAACACCTTCCTACGGGCGACTGGGGGACGCCGATGTACACCGATAAACTCATCTTT. Protein sequence: CALGEHLPTGDWGTPMYTDKLIF. The chain is built from TRDV1 and TRDJ1; TRDD2 or TRDD3 may be the D gene (9 bases each). Trimming pared 1 base from V and 0 bases from J, leaving 33 bases between. The CDR3 loop spans 23 amino acids. Looked up from germline, CDR1 is TSWWSYY and CDR2 is QGS.

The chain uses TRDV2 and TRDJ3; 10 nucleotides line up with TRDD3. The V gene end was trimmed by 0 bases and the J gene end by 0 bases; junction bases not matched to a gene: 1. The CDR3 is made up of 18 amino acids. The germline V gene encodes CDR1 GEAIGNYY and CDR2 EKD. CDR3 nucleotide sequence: TGTGCCTGTGACACCGCTGGGGGATACTCCTGGGACACCCGACAGATGTTTTTC. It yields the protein CACDTAGGYSWDTRQMFF.

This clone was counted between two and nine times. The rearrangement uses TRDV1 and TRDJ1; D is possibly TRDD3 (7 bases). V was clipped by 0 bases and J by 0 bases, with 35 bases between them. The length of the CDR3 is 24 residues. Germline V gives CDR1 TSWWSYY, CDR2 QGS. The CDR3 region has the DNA TGTGCTCTTGGGGAACTCGGCCTTCCCAAGTACTGGGGATGGGCCTCCTCATACACCGATAAACTCATCTTT. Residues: CALGELGLPKYWGWASSYTDKLIF.